The 17 T cell receptor beta chains below all came from one sample that was sequenced in a study of cytomegalovirus exposure and HLA in healthy donors. PCR was performed using 60 Vbeta and 13 Jbeta primers. Clones were sequenced by immunoSEQ multiplex PCR, and TCRdb holds only the in-frame ones, with some missing. The profile shows 95,000 to 150,000 clones, more than 60% of them singletons. Sequencing was carried out using PBMCs. Receptors originate from a woman aged 40 to 50 in good health and CMV-seropositive.

The chain has TRBV7-9 and TRBJ2-7; D remains ambiguous. Per the germline V gene, CDR1 is SEHNR and CDR2 is FQNEAQ (reference sequence). Trimming left V 1 base short and J 4 bases short, with 8 bases between. The CDR3 consists of 13 residues. In DNA form, the CDR3 reads TGTGCCAGCAGCTTAGATCAGGTGTACGAGCAGTACTTC. Protein sequence: CASSLDQVYEQYF.

The chain has TRBV5-1 and TRBJ2-1; the match to TRBD1 covers 9 bases. CDR1 and CDR2 (germline): SGHRS, YFSETQ. The length of the CDR3 is 15 residues. V was clipped by 0 bases and J by 4 bases; unmatched bases: 2. The CDR3, as DNA: TGCGCCAGCAGCTTGGAAGGGACAGGGTACAATGAGCAGTTCTTC. Translation gives CASSLEGTGYNEQFF.

This clone occurred a few times. The chain has TRBV30 and TRBJ2-7, with 11 nucleotides matching TRBD1. Germline V gives CDR1 GTSNPN, CDR2 SVGIG (reference sequence). V shed 0 bases, J shed 6 bases, and the junction held 10 bases outside the gene matches. The CDR3 is 16 residues long. CDR3 region: CAWSVPLGGTGGEQYF. The CDR3 DNA reads TGTGCCTGGAGTGTACCACTAGGTGGGACAGGGGGCGAGCAGTACTTC.

V and J are TRBV7-9 and TRBJ2-5; D gene unclear. Germline V gives CDR1 SEHNR, CDR2 FQNEAQ (reference sequence). Trimming took off 1 base at V and 3 bases at J, with 12 bases between the two ends. The CDR3 covers 15 residues. The CDR3 DNA sequence: TGTGCCAGCAGCTTAGTGGGTGCTAGAAAAGAGACCCAGTACTTC. Amino acid sequence: CASSLVGARKETQYF. Full variable domain (missing parts from reference TRBV7-9 and TRBJ2-5): DTGVSQNPRHKITKRGQNVTFRCDPISEHNRLYWYRQTLGQGPEFLTYFQNEAQLEKSRLLSDRFSAERPKGSFSTLEIQRTEQGDSAMYLCASSLVGARKETQYFGPGTRLLVL.

V usage is TRBV2 and J usage is TRBJ1-4; 7 nucleotides align to TRBD1. The V gene's germline CDR1 is SNHLY and CDR2 FYNNEI. This CDR3 contains 17 residues. The J segment lost 4 bases and the V segment lost 8 bases, leaving 16 bases of the junction unmatched. In DNA, the CDR3 is TGTGCCAGCGGTGGGGACAGCCACTATGCCATTAATGAAAAACTGTTTTTT. It specifies CASGGDSHYAINEKLFF.

The rearrangement links TRBV30 to TRBJ2-3; 8 nucleotides align to TRBD2. CDR1 GTSNPN and CDR2 SVGIG come from the germline V gene (reference sequence). V was clipped by 7 bases and J by 0 bases; unmatched bases: 6. This CDR3 has 14 amino acids. The CDR3 nucleotides read TGTGCCTCAGCGGGGGTACCTAGCACAGATACGCAGTATTTT. Translated: CASAGVPSTDTQYF.

V and J are TRBV6-6 and TRBJ2-7, with 8 bases aligning to TRBD1. The length of the CDR3 is 14 residues. Germline loops: CDR1 MNHNY, CDR2 SVGAGI (reference sequence). V lost 11 bases, J lost 5 bases, and 14 bases stayed unmatched. Here the CDR3 reads CAAGGHGKEHEQYF. CDR3 DNA: TGTGCCGCAGGGGGCCACGGAAAAGAGCACGAGCAGTACTTC.

This chain uses TRBV6-5 with TRBJ1-6; 7 positions agree with TRBD1. The CDR3 totals 14 residues. Germline-derived CDR1 and CDR2 are MNHEY and SVGAGI. V gave up 5 bases and J gave up 6 bases; unmatched junction bases: 4. The DNA for the CDR3 is TGTGCCAGCAGTCGACAGGGAGCTAATTCACCCCTCCACTTT. It is translated as CASSRQGANSPLHF.

The rearrangement uses TRBV6-1 and TRBJ1-5; TRBD1 matches at 8 bases. There are 13 residues in the CDR3. Germline V gives CDR1 MNHNS, CDR2 SASEGT. Losses at the gene ends were 6 bases for V and 4 bases for J; bases not matched to a gene: 2. The CDR3 loop is CASRGQDNQPQHF. CDR3 nucleotide sequence: TGTGCCAGCAGGGGACAGGATAATCAGCCCCAGCATTTT.

In this sample, this clone turned up a few times. The CDR3 is CASSHGTGAYGYTF. CDR3 DNA sequence: TGTGCCAGCAGCCACGGGACAGGGGCATATGGCTACACCTTC. V usage is TRBV5-6 and J usage is TRBJ1-2; 10 nucleotides align to TRBD1. The CDR3 has 14 residues. Germline-derived CDR1 and CDR2 are SGHDT and YYEEEE. The V and J ends lost 4 bases and 5 bases, in that order; junction bases with no gene match: 5.

V usage is TRBV10-3 and J usage is TRBJ2-1, with 7 bases fitting TRBD1. The CDR3 extends over 14 amino acids. The V and J ends lost 4 bases and 5 bases, in that order; junction bases with no gene match: 5. The germline V gene has CDR1 ENHRY and CDR2 SYGVKD. This CDR3 is CAISAGQTNNEQFF. CDR3 bases: TGTGCCATCAGTGCGGGACAGACGAACAATGAGCAGTTCTTC.

With regard to this clone: Other DNA sequences from this sample encode an identical CDR3 as well. This sequence joins TRBV27 and TRBJ1-5, with D unresolved. Germline V gene data show CDR1 as MNHEY and CDR2 as SMNVEV (reference sequence). The CDR3 has 12 amino acids. The V gene lost 5 bases and the J gene lost 4 bases, with 6 bases spanning the gap. The CDR3 loop reads CASSPPNQPQHF. DNA for the CDR3: TGTGCCAGCAGTCCCCCTAATCAGCCCCAGCATTTT.

The CDR3: CASSWEGGTEAFF. The CDR3, as DNA: TGCGCCAGCAGCTGGGAGGGAGGGACTGAAGCTTTCTTT. The chain has TRBV5-1 and TRBJ1-1; D gene uncertain. The germline V gene encodes CDR1 SGHRS and CDR2 YFSETQ. Trimming cost V 3 bases and J 5 bases, with 11 bases left between them. The CDR3 covers 13 residues.

The V call is TRBV13, the J call TRBJ2-2, with TRBD2 matching over 9 bases. The CDR3 is 14 residues long. The trim removed 5 bases at V and 6 bases at J, leaving 4 bases unmatched. Germline assignment: CDR1 PRHDT and CDR2 FYEKMQ (reference sequence). In DNA, the CDR3 is TGTGCCAGCAGCCCTATAGCGGGGGCCGGGGAGCTGTTTTTT. It translates to CASSPIAGAGELFF.

This clone was observed a few times. J is TRBJ1-1 and V is TRBV5-1, with D uncertain. The length of the CDR3 is 13 residues. Germline CDR1 SGHRS, CDR2 YFSETQ. The V end lost 2 bases, the J end lost 1 base, and 6 bases lay between the germline ends. In DNA, the CDR3 is TGCGCCAGCAGCTTCGGAGGGAACACTGAAGCTTTCTTT. It is translated as CASSFGGNTEAFF. Full variable domain (outside the CDR3, taken from reference TRBV5-1 and TRBJ1-1): KAGVTQTPRYLIKTRGQQVTLSCSPISGHRSVSWYQQTPGQGLQFLFEYFSETQRNKGNFPGRFSGRQFSNSRSEMNVSTLELGDSALYLCASSFGGNTEAFFGQGTRLTVV.

This chain links TRBV27 with TRBJ2-1; 10 bases map to TRBD1. CDR3 length: 14 amino acids. Unmatched junction bases numbered 1, after V lost 6 bases and J lost 2 bases. The germline CDR1 and CDR2 sequences are MNHEY and SMNVEV (reference sequence). This CDR3 is CASRGQGAYNEQFF. The CDR3 nucleotides are TGTGCCAGCAGAGGACAGGGGGCCTACAATGAGCAGTTCTTC.

The chain recombines TRBV6-1 with TRBJ2-2; D is ambiguous. Trimming removed 0 bases at V and 2 bases at J, with 7 bases between. The CDR3 has 15 amino acids. Per germline, CDR1 MNHNS and CDR2 SASEGT. The CDR3 nucleotides read TGTGCCAGCAGTGAAGCGCCGGTAAACACCGGGGAGCTGTTTTTT. This translates into CASSEAPVNTGELFF.